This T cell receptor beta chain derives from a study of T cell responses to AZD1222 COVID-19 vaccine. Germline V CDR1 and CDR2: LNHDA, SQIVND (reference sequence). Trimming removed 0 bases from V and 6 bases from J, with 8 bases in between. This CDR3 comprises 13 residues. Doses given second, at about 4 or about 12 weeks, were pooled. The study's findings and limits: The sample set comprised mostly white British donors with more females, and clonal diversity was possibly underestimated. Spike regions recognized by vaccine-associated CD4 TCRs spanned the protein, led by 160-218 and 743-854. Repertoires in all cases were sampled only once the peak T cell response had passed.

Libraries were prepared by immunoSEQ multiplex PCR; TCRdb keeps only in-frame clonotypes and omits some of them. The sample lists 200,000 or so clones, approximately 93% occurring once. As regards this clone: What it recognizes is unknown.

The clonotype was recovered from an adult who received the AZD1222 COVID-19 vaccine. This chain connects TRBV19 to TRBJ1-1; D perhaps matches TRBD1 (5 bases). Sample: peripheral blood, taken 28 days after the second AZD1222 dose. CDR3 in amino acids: CASSIDLGAEAFF. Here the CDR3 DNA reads TGTGCCAGTAGTATAGATCTAGGGGCTGAAGCTTTCTTT.